In this sample, the clone carrying this TCR beta chain turned up a few times. The antigen is undetermined. These data belong to a study of blood T cells in healthy people across ages. Study results and caveats: Greater diversity and more naive CD4+ cells were seen in long-lived donors than in aged donors.

A sample-barcoded 5' primer and a J-beta primer mix were used in a second PCR of roughly 7 to 11 cycles. TCRdb independently ran MiXCR on the 5' RACE reads; one entry per CDR3 protein. The table has hundreds of thousands of distinct CDR3 sequences, roughly 25% seen once. Every donor provided around 9.3 milliliters of peripheral blood. The same sample was also studied in work on T cells of mothers and their children. From that paper: Donation involved a few healthy Caucasian mothers and the six children that they had. The data showed no persistent microchimeric T cell clones.

What was sequenced was blood. The TCR comes from a boy aged 5-17 years in good health.

This CDR3 is CASSSRRDRGLHEQYF. DNA of the CDR3: TGTGCCAGCAGCTCGCGCCGGGACAGGGGGCTGCACGAGCAGTACTTC. J is TRBJ2-7 and V is TRBV7-2, with 12 bases fitting TRBD1. Germline-derived CDR1 and CDR2 are SGHTA and FQGNSA. The J segment lost 5 bases and the V segment lost 4 bases, leaving 9 bases of the junction unmatched. The CDR3 consists of 16 residues.